This T cell receptor (beta chain) was recovered during a study of blood T cell repertoires in COVID-19. Across the whole study: T cells, B-cell-depleted T cells, or PBMCs supplied cDNA or gDNA.

Authors' analysis steps: Estimation of nucleated cell counts was performed using reference gene primer amplification. This table comes from immunoSEQ multiplex PCR, and its TCRdb copy is limited to in-frame clones, with some not included. The DNA gave D and trimming, while V, J and clone size come from that table. The data hold around 140,000 clones, with 84% observed a single time. Germline V gene sequence: CDR1 SGDLS, CDR2 YYNGEE. After removal of 4 bases from V and 2 bases from J, the junction contained 11 bases not matched to a gene. The CDR3 totals 17 residues. The sequence came from a man in his fifties or sixties with acute or convalescent COVID-19. The gene calls are TRBV9 and TRBJ2-5; TRBD2 agrees at 10 bases. The sequencing sample was made of peripheral blood. The CDR3 protein is CASSPPLAGGDQETQYF. CDR3 nucleotides: TGTGCCAGCAGCCCCCCTTTAGCGGGAGGCGATCAAGAGACCCAGTACTTC.